Listed below are T cell receptor beta chains from one sample, sequenced in a study of cytomegalovirus exposure and HLA in healthy donors. Measured with immunoSEQ multiplex PCR; TCRdb has only the in-frame clones, and not every one. This sample yields approximately 210,000 clones, of which 70% to 80% are seen a single time; 2.1% belongs to the top ten. The specimen was PBMCs. All receptors derive from a woman under 40 in good health and CMV-seropositive. CDR3s leave out the opening cysteine and the closing phenylalanine or tryptophan.

J: TRBJ2-3
V: TRBV7-3
CDR3: ASSSYGTGDADTQY

J: TRBJ2-3
V: TRBV4-2
CDR3: ASSQAPRGQGTDTQY

J: TRBJ2-5
V: TRBV2
CDR3: ATREPGETQY

J: TRBJ2-1
V: TRBV9
CDR3: ASSVEGDGYNEQF

J: TRBJ2-7
V: TRBV11-2
CDR3: ASSTSTGTNEQY

J: TRBJ2-1
V: TRBV2
CDR3: ASSTGTGNEQF

J: TRBJ2-7
V: TRBV28
CDR3: ASSSQGIASYEQY

J: TRBJ1-2
V: TRBV30
CDR3: ALSTTANYGYT

J: TRBJ1-1
V: TRBV6-5
CDR3: ASSADLEGAEAF

J: TRBJ2-5
V: TRBV13
CDR3: ASSSAGTPRETQY

J: TRBJ2-7
V: TRBV30
CDR3: AWSETGTYEQY

J: TRBJ1-4
V: TRBV9
CDR3: ASSTSVLTEKLF

J: TRBJ2-3
V: TRBV6-6
CDR3: ASSYLGSESTDTQY

J: TRBJ2-1
V: TRBV10-3
CDR3: AISESGFEQF